This TCR beta chain comes out of a study of molecular identifiers for immune sequencing clone quantification. The V end was cut by 0 bases, the J end by 4 bases, with 10 bases between. CDR3 length equals 15 residues. Germline loops: CDR1 SGDLS, CDR2 YYNGEE. This clonotype appeared a few times. Its antigen is currently unknown. Naive CD8 T cell sorting was performed on the CD8+CD4-CCR7+CD45RA+ phenotype. TCRdb processed the PCR reads anew with MiXCR; each CDR3 protein has one entry. Here the sample spans approximately 500,000 distinct CDR3 sequences, about a fifth being singletons. Whole-study results and caveats: Underestimated sizes of highly expanded clones could result from identical TCR molecules that share a barcode. The study reportedly detected spiked Jurkat TCR RNA from one cell among around 1 million naive cells.

The sequenced material came from naive CD8+ T cells from blood, with Jurkat cell RNA spiked in. Subset noted: FACS-sorted CD8+CD4-CCR7+CD45RA+ naive T cells. This sequence was found in a human donor in good health. Some libraries in this study had Jurkat cell RNA spiked in. This chain connects TRBV9 to TRBJ1-4, with a possible D match to TRBD1 (5 bases). CDR3 in amino acids: CASSVAAGDNEKLFF. As DNA, the CDR3 is TGTGCCAGCAGCGTAGCGGCGGGGGATAATGAAAAACTGTTTTTT.